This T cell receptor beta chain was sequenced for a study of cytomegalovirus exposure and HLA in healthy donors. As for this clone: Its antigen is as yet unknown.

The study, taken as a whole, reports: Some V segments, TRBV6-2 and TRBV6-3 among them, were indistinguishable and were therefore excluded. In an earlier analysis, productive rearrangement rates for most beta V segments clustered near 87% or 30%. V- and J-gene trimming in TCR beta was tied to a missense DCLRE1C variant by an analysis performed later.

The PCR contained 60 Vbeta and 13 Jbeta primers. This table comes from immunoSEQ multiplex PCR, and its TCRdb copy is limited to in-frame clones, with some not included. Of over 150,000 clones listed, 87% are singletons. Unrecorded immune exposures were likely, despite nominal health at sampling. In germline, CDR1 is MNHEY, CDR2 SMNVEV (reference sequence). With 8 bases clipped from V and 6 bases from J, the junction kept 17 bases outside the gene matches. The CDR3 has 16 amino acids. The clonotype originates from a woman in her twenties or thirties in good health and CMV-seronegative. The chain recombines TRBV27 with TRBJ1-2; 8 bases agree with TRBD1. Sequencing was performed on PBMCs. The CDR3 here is CASSIGKGRGLHGYTF. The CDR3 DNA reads TGTGCCAGCTCAATAGGGAAGGGCAGGGGGCTCCATGGCTACACCTTC.